The clone carrying this TCR beta chain was counted between two and nine times. Its target is unknown. Every single donor gave one heparinised blood draw, and these averaged around 110 mL. Sorting of CD4+ naive, central memory, regulatory and stem cell-like memory cells was performed via CD45RO/CCR7/CD25/CD127/CD95/CD27. The data were taken from a study of beta chain features in type 1 diabetes. Findings and caveats of the study: Patients showed naive, central memory and Treg TCRB repertoires that appeared more similar than those of healthy donors. Moderate but significant shortening of TCRB CDR3s was recorded in all four CD4+ subsets from Type 1 diabetes patients. Type 1 diabetes patients had fewer VDJ junction insertions and more deletions.

The authors reverse transcribed all of the isolated RNA, so sequencing captured expressed TCRB transcripts. The data were produced by immunoSEQ multiplex PCR, yet TCRdb's version contains in-frame clones alone and is incomplete. This sample has some 640,000 clones, with 11% to 15% found just once. This clonotype originated in a man in his late teens or twenties with type 1 diabetes. The specimen sequenced was naive CD4+ T cells from blood.

CDR3 amino acids: CASSLSGRLPDNEQFF. CDR3 bases: TGTGCCAGCAGCTTAAGTGGTCGACTACCGGACAATGAGCAGTTCTTC. This sequence joins TRBV7-2 and TRBJ2-1; possibly TRBD2 for D (5 bases). Germline assignment: CDR1 SGHTA and CDR2 FQGNSA. V was pared by 2 bases and J by 5 bases, with 16 bases between. The CDR3 spans 16 residues.